Listed here are 27 T cell receptor beta chains from one sample, sequenced in a study of cytomegalovirus exposure and HLA in healthy donors. The PCR made use of 60 Vbeta and 13 Jbeta primers. Clones were sequenced by immunoSEQ multiplex PCR, and TCRdb holds only the in-frame ones, with some missing. The sample consists of some 150,000 clones, about two thirds of them appearing once. Sequencing used PBMCs. These receptor sequences come from a middle-aged woman in good health and CMV-seronegative.

This chain joins TRBV30 and TRBJ1-1, with a tentative D call TRBD1 (6 bases). V lost 0 bases, J lost 0 bases, and 8 bases lay in between. This CDR3 spans 14 amino acids. Germline V gives CDR1 GTSNPN, CDR2 SVGIG (reference sequence). CDR3: CAWSVGTMNTEAFF. CDR3 nucleotides: TGTGCCTGGAGTGTCGGGACAATGAACACTGAAGCTTTCTTT.

The chain carries TRBV7-2 and TRBJ2-2; 8 nucleotides line up with TRBD1. CDR3 length equals 15 residues. Losses at the gene ends were 5 bases for V and 5 bases for J; bases not matched to a gene: 7. Per germline, CDR1 SGHTA and CDR2 FQGNSA. The DNA of the CDR3 is TGTGCCAGCAGCGGGGTAACAGGGGGGACCGGGGAGCTGTTTTTT. Amino acids: CASSGVTGGTGELFF. The complete variable domain, with remaining parts taken from reference TRBV7-2 and TRBJ2-2, reads GAGVSQSPSNKVTEKGKDVELRCDPISGHTALYWYRQSLGQGLEFLIYFQGNSAPDKSGLPSDRFSAERTGGSVSTLTIQRTQQEDSAVYLCASSGVTGGTGELFFGEGSRLTVL.

Only a few counts were recorded for this clone. J is TRBJ2-6 and V is TRBV7-3; D is unclear. V lost 3 bases and J 1 base, leaving 7 bases between the germline ends. Germline loops: CDR1 SGHTA, CDR2 FQGTGA. This CDR3 spans 15 amino acids. The CDR3 loop reads CASSFPTSGANVLTF. The CDR3 DNA reads TGTGCCAGCAGCTTCCCCACTTCTGGGGCCAACGTCCTGACTTTC. The complete variable domain, with remaining parts taken from reference TRBV7-3 and TRBJ2-6, reads GAGVSQTPSNKVTEKGKYVELRCDPISGHTALYWYRQSLGQGPEFLIYFQGTGAADDSGLPNDRFFAVRPEGSVSTLKIQRTERGDSAVYLCASSFPTSGANVLTFGAGSRLTVL.

This rearrangement joins TRBV25-1 to TRBJ1-1, with D perhaps TRBD1 (5 bases). Per germline, CDR1 MGHDK and CDR2 SYGVNS. The V gene lost 7 bases and the J gene lost 1 base, with 10 bases spanning the gap. CDR3 size: 13 residues. CDR3 nucleotides: TGTGCCAGCACAGGGTCAGGGAACACTGAAGCTTTCTTT. Translation gives CASTGSGNTEAFF.

This rearrangement joins TRBV5-4 to TRBJ2-2, with TRBD2 matching 10 bases. Germline V gives CDR1 SGHNT, CDR2 YYREEE (reference sequence). The J segment lost 6 bases and the V segment lost 5 bases, leaving 7 bases of the junction unmatched. This CDR3 contains 15 residues. The CDR3 spells CASRFAGTSAGELFF. The DNA of the CDR3 is TGTGCCAGCAGATTCGCCGGGACTAGCGCCGGGGAGCTGTTTTTT.

The chain couples TRBV2 to TRBJ2-3, with 12 bases that match TRBD2. Per the germline V gene, CDR1 is SNHLY and CDR2 is FYNNEI. J was trimmed by 4 bases and V by 4 bases; bases with no gene match: 3. The CDR3 covers 15 residues. The DNA of the CDR3 is TGTGCCAGCAGTGGGGCTAGCGGGGGGGCAGATACGCAGTATTTT. This codes for CASSGASGGADTQYF.

This clone was counted only a few times. The chain employs TRBV6-6 and TRBJ1-1; 7 bases align to TRBD1. Germline CDR1 reads MNHNY; CDR2 reads SVGAGI (reference sequence). This CDR3 has 15 residues. This CDR3 is CCTGGQARMGTEAFF. The CDR3 nucleotides read TGTTGCACGGGCGGACAGGCAAGAATGGGCACTGAAGCTTTCTTT.

This clone has only a few counts. V is TRBV7-3 and J is TRBJ2-7, with D perhaps matching TRBD2 (5 bases). The CDR3 consists of 14 residues. Germline lookup yields CDR1 SGHTA and CDR2 FQGTGA. V gave up 1 base and J gave up 5 bases, with 12 bases separating them. The CDR3 sequence is CASSLSGESNEQYF. The DNA for the CDR3 is TGTGCCAGCAGCTTAAGTGGGGAGAGCAACGAGCAGTACTTC.

V is TRBV6-1 and J is TRBJ2-3; 7 bases are shared with TRBD1. The CDR3 contains 15 residues. Germline V gives CDR1 MNHNS, CDR2 SASEGT. V lost 6 bases to trimming and J lost 0 bases; unmatched junction nucleotides: 6. CDR3 nucleotide sequence: TGTGCCAGCAGAGGACAGGCGTTTAGCACAGATACGCAGTATTTT. This codes for CASRGQAFSTDTQYF.

This chain uses TRBV9 with TRBJ2-7, with 11 bases fitting TRBD1. J was trimmed by 3 bases and V by 3 bases; bases with no gene match: 2. Germline CDR1 and CDR2: SGDLS and YYNGEE. CDR3 size: 14 residues. CDR3 in amino acids: CASSAGTGGYEQYF. For the CDR3, the DNA is TGTGCCAGCAGCGCCGGGACAGGGGGCTACGAGCAGTACTTC.

The chain uses TRBV7-9 and TRBJ2-5, with 8 bases matching TRBD1. Trimming took 0 bases from V and 5 from J; bases not matched to a gene: 2. Germline CDR1 SEHNR, CDR2 FQNEAQ (reference sequence). The CDR3 runs 14 residues. The CDR3 spells CASSLADRDETQYF. In nucleotides, the CDR3 is TGTGCCAGCAGCTTAGCGGACAGGGACGAGACCCAGTACTTC.

The chain links TRBV28 to TRBJ1-3, with D perhaps TRBD1 (5 bases). V was pared by 3 bases and J by 1 base, with 13 bases between. The germline V gene has CDR1 MDHEN and CDR2 SYDVKM. The CDR3 is made up of 16 amino acids. The CDR3 nucleotides read TGTGCCAGCAGTTTCATAATACAGGCGTCTGGAAACACCATATATTTT. Amino acid sequence: CASSFIIQASGNTIYF. The whole variable domain, filled in from reference TRBV28 and TRBJ1-3, reads DVKVTQSSRYLVKRTGEKVFLECVQDMDHENMFWYRQDPGLGLRLIYFSYDVKMKEKGDIPEGYSVSREKKERFSLILESASTNQTSMYLCASSFIIQASGNTIYFGEGSWLTVV.

The CDR3 here is CASSQERVDIQYF. The CDR3 DNA is TGCGCCAGCAGCCAGGAACGGGTGGACATTCAGTACTTC. The V gene is TRBV4-3, the J gene TRBJ2-4, with D unclear. The CDR3 has 13 amino acids. Trimming removed 3 bases from V and 8 bases from J, with 11 bases in between. The V gene's germline CDR1 is LGHNA and CDR2 YSLEER.

The chain couples TRBV28 to TRBJ1-1; D not certain. Germline V gives CDR1 MDHEN, CDR2 SYDVKM. This CDR3 contains 15 residues. Trimming shortened V by 6 bases and J by 1 base, and 15 bases separated the two germline ends. Written as DNA, the CDR3 is TGTGCCAGCAGCCGTCCCCAGGAAGCGAACACTGAAGCTTTCTTT. Its protein is CASSRPQEANTEAFF.

The chain has TRBV4-1 and TRBJ1-3; no firm D call. There are 16 residues in the CDR3. Per germline, CDR1 MGHRA and CDR2 YSYEKL. Trimming left V 4 bases short and J 0 bases short, with 13 bases between. CDR3 residues: CASSPAGRRSGNTIYF. The CDR3 nucleotides read TGCGCCAGCAGCCCGGCGGGGAGGCGCTCTGGAAACACCATATATTTT.

This chain uses TRBV2 with TRBJ1-1, with D possibly being TRBD1 (5 bases). Germline CDR1 is SNHLY and CDR2 is FYNNEI. This CDR3 region has 15 residues. V was trimmed by 5 bases and J by 3 bases, leaving 16 bases between them. The CDR3 spells CASSRMGPGDTEAFF. CDR3 in DNA: TGTGCCAGCAGTCGGATGGGTCCGGGGGACACTGAAGCTTTCTTT.

The chain combines TRBV4-2 with TRBJ1-3; no clear D gene. Per germline, CDR1 LGHNA and CDR2 YNFKEQ. V lost 0 bases and J lost 0, with 9 bases in between. CDR3 length: 16 residues. The DNA for the CDR3 is TGTGCCAGCAGCCAAGATCCTACCGGCTCTGGAAACACCATATATTTT. It encodes CASSQDPTGSGNTIYF.

The V gene is TRBV4-3, the J gene TRBJ2-7, with 13 bases matching TRBD2. The CDR3 has 18 amino acids. Germline V gives CDR1 LGHNA, CDR2 YSLEER. After removal of 4 bases from V and 3 bases from J, the junction contained 12 bases not matched to a gene. The CDR3 bases are TGCGCCAGCAGCCCCACCCCGATTGGACTAGCGGGGGACTACGAGCAGTACTTC. Its translation: CASSPTPIGLAGDYEQYF.

The rearrangement links TRBV7-9 to TRBJ1-2, with D uncertain. Germline-derived CDR1 and CDR2 are SEHNR and FQNEAQ (reference sequence). The CDR3 runs to 17 residues. V lost 2 bases and J lost 3, with 19 bases in between. As DNA, the CDR3 is TGTGCCAGCAGCTTACCACAGCGGGAGGTTTGGGACTATGGCTACACCTTC. Residues: CASSLPQREVWDYGYTF.

This chain links TRBV9 with TRBJ1-3, with TRBD1 matching 8 bases. Germline CDR1 SGDLS, CDR2 YYNGEE. Trimming removed 0 bases from V and 2 bases from J; junction bases left unmatched: 1. There are 15 residues in the CDR3. The CDR3 reads CASSVGQGPGNTIYF. The CDR3, as DNA: TGTGCCAGCAGCGTAGGACAGGGGCCTGGAAACACCATATATTTT.

This clone appeared a few times. The CDR3 sequence is CASSPLVGRYNEQFF. DNA for the CDR3: TGTGCCAGCAGCCCCCTGGTGGGCCGGTACAATGAGCAGTTCTTC. This chain links TRBV7-2 with TRBJ2-1; D is undetermined. In germline, CDR1 is SGHTA, CDR2 FQGNSA. This CDR3 has 15 residues. Trimming removed 5 bases from V and 4 bases from J, with 15 bases in between.

The rearrangement uses TRBV6-5 and TRBJ2-2; D is perhaps TRBD2 (5 bases). Germline V CDR1 and CDR2: MNHEY, SVGAGI. V was shortened by 7 bases and J by 6 bases, with 15 bases between the two germline ends. The CDR3 consists of 14 residues. The CDR3 bases are TGTGCCAGCATACTTAGAGGGAGAGCCGGGGAGCTGTTTTTT. The encoded protein is CASILRGRAGELFF.

This clone showed up just once. The rearrangement links TRBV19 to TRBJ1-2; the match to TRBD1 covers 9 bases. Germline CDR1 is LNHDA and CDR2 is SQIVND (reference sequence). CDR3 length equals 16 residues. V lost 6 bases and J lost 7; bases outside the gene matches: 15. CDR3 DNA sequence: TGTGCCAGTAGCTACCAGGCAGGGGGACAGGGAGGTGGCTACACCTTC. Amino acid sequence: CASSYQAGGQGGGYTF.

The rearrangement uses TRBV5-4 and TRBJ2-3; 14 bases fit TRBD2. From germline, CDR1 is SGHNT and CDR2 YYREEE (reference sequence). There are 17 residues in the CDR3. V lost 6 bases and J lost 4; bases outside the gene matches: 10. The CDR3 region has the DNA TGTGCCAGCACCCGACTAGCGGGGGGGCCCGGGGCAGATACGCAGTATTTT. Encoded protein: CASTRLAGGPGADTQYF.

V and J are TRBV7-9 and TRBJ1-1, with D possibly matching TRBD1 (5 bases). The CDR3 length is 12 residues. Germline V CDR1 and CDR2: SEHNR, FQNEAQ (reference sequence). The V end lost 5 bases, the J end lost 8 bases, and 12 bases lay between the germline ends. CDR3 DNA: TGTGCCAGCAGCGTCCAAGGGGCAGAAGCTTTCTTT. Protein: CASSVQGAEAFF. The whole variable domain, filled in from reference TRBV7-9 and TRBJ1-1, reads DTGVSQNPRHKITKRGQNVTFRCDPISEHNRLYWYRQTLGQGPEFLTYFQNEAQLEKSRLLSDRFSAERPKGSFSTLEIQRTEQGDSAMYLCASSVQGAEAFFGQGTRLTVV.

The rearrangement uses TRBV30 and TRBJ1-1; the match to TRBD1 covers 10 bases. This CDR3 is built from 14 residues. Germline CDR1 reads GTSNPN; CDR2 reads SVGIG (reference sequence). V lost 2 bases to trimming and J lost 5 bases; unmatched junction nucleotides: 5. Here the CDR3 reads CAWSPGTGVTEAFF. Written as DNA, the CDR3 is TGTGCCTGGAGTCCCGGGACAGGGGTAACTGAAGCTTTCTTT.

The CDR3 loop is CATFDSKAEAQYF. The DNA of the CDR3 is TGTGCCACCTTCGATTCAAAAGCAGAGGCGCAGTATTTT. The rearrangement uses TRBV19 and TRBJ2-3, with D unresolved. From germline, CDR1 is LNHDA and CDR2 SQIVND (reference sequence). Trimming shortened V by 10 bases and J by 10 bases, and 21 bases separated the two germline ends. The CDR3 covers 13 residues.